These 26 T cell receptor beta chains were sequenced from one sample in a study of CD8 T cells in Susac syndrome. cDNA came from roughly 0.53 to 1 ug RNA primed by random hexamers. TCRdb processed the immunoSEQ multiplex PCR reads anew with MiXCR; each CDR3 protein has one entry. Here the sample spans tens of thousands of distinct CDR3 sequences, over 90% being singletons. Sequencing used CD8+ T cells from PBMCs. The origin of the receptors is a human donor with Susac syndrome.

J is TRBJ1-5 and V is TRBV14, with 10 bases lining up with TRBD1. The V segment lost 8 bases and the J segment 7 bases; nucleotides outside the gene matches: 17. The germline CDR1 and CDR2 sequences are SGHDN and FVKESK. The CDR3 is 17 residues long. The DNA for the CDR3 is TGTGCCAGCTGTCCAAGAGCGGGACAGGGGTTAAAACAGCCCCAGCATTTT. Its protein product is CASCPRAGQGLKQPQHF.

The genes are TRBV7-9 and TRBJ2-7; 11 bases line up with TRBD2. The germline gives CDR1 SEHNR, CDR2 FQNEAQ (reference sequence). Trimming at V came to 4 bases and at J to 4 bases, leaving 9 bases not matched to a gene. This CDR3 contains 16 residues. The CDR3 region has the DNA TGTGCCAGCAGCTCTTCGACTAGCGGGATGGGGTACGAGCAGTACTTC. Translation: CASSSSTSGMGYEQYF. The full variable domain, rest sourced from reference TRBV7-9 and TRBJ2-7, is DTGVSQNPRHKITKRGQNVTFRCDPISEHNRLYWYRQTLGQGPEFLTYFQNEAQLEKSRLLSDRFSAERPKGSFSTLEIQRTEQGDSAMYLCASSSSTSGMGYEQYFGPGTRLTVT.

CDR3 sequence (DNA): TGTGCCAGCACCGGGACTAGCGGGGGAATTGAGCAGTTCTTC. Amino acids: CASTGTSGGIEQFF. The chain carries TRBV6-6 and TRBJ2-1, with 14 nucleotides matching TRBD2. Per the germline V gene, CDR1 is MNHNY and CDR2 is SVGAGI (reference sequence). V trimming: 7 bases; J trimming: 9 bases; junction bases outside the gene matches: 5. CDR3 length: 14 residues.

The chain is built from TRBV4-1 and TRBJ2-1; 7 bases are a match to TRBD2. J lost 8 bases, V lost 3 bases, and 1 base had no gene match. Germline V lookup: CDR1 MGHRA, CDR2 YSYEKL. This CDR3 is 12 amino acids long. CDR3 DNA: TGCGCCAGCAGCCACACTAGCGATGAGCAGTTCTTC. This translates into CASSHTSDEQFF.

V gene TRBV11-2 combines with J gene TRBJ2-3; 11 bases align to TRBD2. Germline V gene sequence: CDR1 SGHAT, CDR2 FQNNGV. Trimming took 8 bases from V and 4 from J; bases not matched to a gene: 8. The CDR3 totals 15 residues. The CDR3 DNA is TGTGCCAGCCAAGGGCTAGCGGGAGGACCAGATACGCAGTATTTT. As protein: CASQGLAGGPDTQYF.

CDR3 sequence (DNA): TGTGCCAGCAGTGAACCAGCCCTACTAGCGGAAGACACAGATACGCAGTATTTT. It specifies CASSEPALLAEDTDTQYF. This chain links TRBV6-1 with TRBJ2-3; TRBD2 aligns across 8 bases. The J segment lost 2 bases and the V segment lost 2 bases, leaving 12 bases of the junction unmatched. CDR3 length: 18 amino acids. From germline, CDR1 is MNHNS and CDR2 SASEGT.

The chain combines TRBV24-1 with TRBJ2-1, with 7 bases that match TRBD2. Germline-derived CDR1 and CDR2 are KGHDR and SFDVKD. This CDR3 is 14 amino acids long. J lost 3 bases, V lost 9 bases, and 7 bases had no gene match. CDR3 bases: TGTGCCACCGCATCTAGCGGAGGCTACAATGAGCAGTTCTTC. This gives the protein CATASSGGYNEQFF.

This clonotype was recorded once. The CDR3 here is CSAPTESYEQYF. CDR3 DNA sequence: TGCAGTGCTCCGACGGAATCCTACGAGCAGTACTTC. This chain joins TRBV20-1 and TRBJ2-7, with D uncertain. Deletions cut 5 bases from V and 1 base from J, with 9 bases between. Germline V gives CDR1 DFQATT, CDR2 SNEGSKA (reference sequence). The CDR3 contains 12 residues.

The rearrangement joins TRBV3-1 to TRBJ2-7; D is undetermined. Per germline, CDR1 LGHDT and CDR2 YNNKEL (reference sequence). V lost 0 bases and J 4 bases, leaving 7 bases between the germline ends. This CDR3 contains 13 residues. The CDR3 loop is CASSQDLGYEQYF. For the CDR3, the DNA is TGTGCCAGCAGCCAAGATTTGGGTTACGAGCAGTACTTC.

The chain couples TRBV29-1 to TRBJ2-5; tentatively, D is TRBD2 (5 bases). Per germline, CDR1 SQVTM and CDR2 ANQGSEA. There are 13 residues in the CDR3. Trimming cost V 7 bases and J 2 bases, with 14 bases left between them. The CDR3 sequence is CSAYRGDQETQYF. The CDR3 nucleotides read TGCAGCGCGTACCGGGGAGATCAAGAGACCCAGTACTTC. Based on the CDR3 plus reference TRBV29-1 and TRBJ2-5, the full variable domain is SAVISQKPSRDICQRGTSLTIQCQVDSQVTMMFWYRQQPGQSLTLIATANQGSEATYESGFVIDKFPISRPNLTFSTLTVSNMSPEDSSIYLCSAYRGDQETQYFGPGTRLLVL.

The chain employs TRBV6-6 and TRBJ1-4; no reliable D call. Germline CDR1 is MNHNY and CDR2 is SVGAGI (reference sequence). The germline V and J ends were trimmed by 3 bases and 8 bases, with 10 bases remaining between them. The CDR3 consists of 13 residues. In nucleotides, the CDR3 is TGTGCCAGCAGTTATGTTTGGGAGGAAAAACTGTTTTTT. This encodes CASSYVWEEKLFF.

J is TRBJ2-1 and V is TRBV28; TRBD2 matches at 7 bases. The CDR3 is 15 residues long. Per germline, CDR1 MDHEN and CDR2 SYDVKM. The junction had 12 bases not matched to a gene; V was cut back by 6 bases and J by 7 bases. CDR3 sequence (DNA): TGTGCCAGCAGAGCCGGACTAGGCGGAATGAATGAGCAGTTCTTC. Protein sequence: CASRAGLGGMNEQFF.

This sequence joins TRBV5-6 and TRBJ1-1; no clear D. The CDR3 consists of 13 residues. Germline V gene sequence: CDR1 SGHDT, CDR2 YYEEEE. Deletions cut 4 bases from V and 6 bases from J, with 13 bases between. CDR3 loop: CASSPDPAAEAFF. CDR3 nucleotide sequence: TGTGCCAGCAGCCCGGACCCAGCCGCTGAAGCTTTCTTT.

The chain is built from TRBV30 and TRBJ1-5; tentatively, D is TRBD1 (5 bases). The ends were cut back, 2 bases at V and 1 base at J, with 12 bases in the middle. The CDR3 is 15 residues long. The germline V gene has CDR1 GTSNPN and CDR2 SVGIG (reference sequence). In DNA, the CDR3 is TGTGCCTGGAGTCAGGGAGCAGGAAGCAATCAGCCCCAGCATTTT. Translation: CAWSQGAGSNQPQHF.

The chain employs TRBV20-1 and TRBJ2-7; possibly TRBD2 for D (5 bases). Deletions cut 3 bases from V and 4 bases from J, with 22 bases between. Germline V gives CDR1 DFQATT, CDR2 SNEGSKA (reference sequence). The CDR3 covers 16 residues. The DNA of the CDR3 is TGCAGTGCTAGTTGGTTTGGAGGTCGGGATCTGTACGAGCAGTACTTC. Amino acid sequence: CSASWFGGRDLYEQYF.

The J gene is TRBJ1-2, the V gene TRBV30, with D tentatively TRBD1 (5 bases). Germline-derived CDR1 and CDR2 are GTSNPN and SVGIG (reference sequence). The CDR3 runs 14 residues. Trimming shortened V by 6 bases and J by 4 bases, and 18 bases separated the two germline ends. DNA of the CDR3: TGTGCCTGCCACTCCAGGGAGAGGGTCTATGGCTACACCTTC. This encodes CACHSRERVYGYTF.

The V gene is TRBV9, the J gene TRBJ1-2; 8 bases agree with TRBD1. CDR3 length equals 15 residues. The V and J ends lost 0 bases and 6 bases, in that order; junction bases with no gene match: 7. Germline-derived CDR1 and CDR2 are SGDLS and YYNGEE. Written as DNA, the CDR3 is TGTGCCAGCAGCGTAGTGGCAGGGGGCAGGGATGGCTACACCTTC. Protein product: CASSVVAGGRDGYTF.

V is TRBV20-1 and J is TRBJ2-7; D perhaps matches TRBD2 (5 bases). This CDR3 comprises 14 residues. Germline V gene lookup returns CDR1 DFQATT and CDR2 SNEGSKA (reference sequence). The germline V and J ends were trimmed by 6 bases and 2 bases, with 17 bases remaining between them. The CDR3 sequence: CSATDKDGAYEQYF. CDR3 sequence (DNA): TGCAGTGCCACCGACAAGGACGGGGCCTACGAGCAGTACTTC.

The rearrangement uses TRBV3-1 and TRBJ1-4; no clear D gene. The CDR3 covers 15 residues. The germline CDR1 and CDR2 sequences are LGHDT and YNNKEL (reference sequence). V lost 0 bases to trimming and J lost 2 bases, with 7 bases between them. CDR3 loop: CASSQERQTNEKLFF. As DNA, the CDR3 is TGTGCCAGCAGCCAAGAGAGGCAGACTAATGAAAAACTGTTTTTT.

V and J are TRBV30 and TRBJ1-1; D call uncertain. Germline CDR1 GTSNPN, CDR2 SVGIG (reference sequence). This CDR3 contains 13 residues. Trimming cost V 2 bases and J 5 bases, with 12 bases left between them. Here the CDR3 reads CAWSLPAGTEAFF. CDR3 nucleotide sequence: TGTGCCTGGAGTCTACCGGCGGGAACTGAAGCTTTCTTT.

The gene calls are TRBV20-1 and TRBJ2-7; 7 nucleotides line up with TRBD2. The V segment lost 1 base and the J segment 3 bases; nucleotides outside the gene matches: 3. Germline V gene sequence: CDR1 DFQATT, CDR2 SNEGSKA (reference sequence). The CDR3 is 13 residues long. The CDR3 spells CSARALASYEQYF. In DNA, the CDR3 is TGCAGTGCTAGAGCACTAGCGAGCTACGAGCAGTACTTC.

This sequence joins TRBV3-1 and TRBJ1-1; 8 nucleotides line up with TRBD1. J lost 5 bases, V lost 0 bases, and 8 bases had no gene match. The CDR3 sequence is 16 residues long. CDR1 is LGHDT, CDR2 YNNKEL, per germline (reference sequence). The CDR3 loop reads CASSQDLTGDRTEAFF. The CDR3 DNA reads TGTGCCAGCAGCCAAGACCTGACAGGGGACAGGACTGAAGCTTTCTTT.

This clonotype came up once. The chain couples TRBV30 to TRBJ2-7; tentative D call: TRBD1 (6 bases). The CDR3 is 13 amino acids. Germline V gene sequence: CDR1 GTSNPN, CDR2 SVGIG (reference sequence). V was cut by 7 bases and J by 3 bases, with 16 bases left in between. The CDR3 spells CALTGQSFYEQYF. CDR3 sequence (DNA): TGTGCCTTGACGGGACAAAGCTTCTACGAGCAGTACTTC. The full variable domain, with the rest looked up from reference TRBV30 and TRBJ2-7, is SQTIHQWPATLVQPVGSPLSLECTVEGTSNPNLYWYRQAAGRGLQLLFYSVGIGQISSEVPQNLSASRPQDRQFILSSKKLLLSDSGFYLCALTGQSFYEQYFGPGTRLTVT.

The chain recombines TRBV20-1 with TRBJ2-5; 7 bases are a match to TRBD2. With V trimmed by 5 bases and J by 0 bases, 12 bases remained unmatched. The germline V gene encodes CDR1 DFQATT and CDR2 SNEGSKA (reference sequence). The CDR3 extends over 16 amino acids. The CDR3 nucleotides read TGCAGTGCTCGTCTTGCGGGAGCCTGGTACCAAGAGACCCAGTACTTC. As protein: CSARLAGAWYQETQYF.

The CDR3 coding sequence is TGTGCCAGCAGCCCAACCGGGGGCGTCTACAATGAGCAGTTCTTC. Protein product: CASSPTGGVYNEQFF. This rearrangement joins TRBV7-2 to TRBJ2-1; D may correspond to TRBD1 or TRBD2 (6 bases each). V lost 5 bases, J lost 3 bases, and 14 bases lay in between. This CDR3 has 15 residues. The germline gives CDR1 SGHTA, CDR2 FQGNSA.

The sample holds a few counts of this clonotype. CDR3 nucleotides: TGTGCCACCAGTGATCCCCAGGACAGTACCTACGAGCAGTACTTC. It specifies CATSDPQDSTYEQYF. The rearrangement links TRBV24-1 to TRBJ2-7; TRBD1 might be the D (6 bases). CDR1 and CDR2 from the germline V gene are KGHDR and SFDVKD. There are 15 residues in the CDR3. The V end was cut by 3 bases, the J end by 2 bases, with 13 bases between.